These 10 T cell receptor beta chains share one sample of origin, sequenced in a study of cytomegalovirus exposure and HLA in healthy donors (dated 2017 in TCRdb). Libraries were made using the immunoSEQ multiplex PCR assay. The multiplex PCR relied on a mix of 60 forward primers for TCR Vbeta segments and 13 reverse primers for TCR Jbeta segments. TCRdb limited this immuneACCESS table to in-frame rearrangements with V and J called. A share of clones is missing; checked studies link under half to unresolved V genes, and the rest is unexplained. Here the sample has around 200,000 clones; around 78% occur a single time. The leading ten clones occupy 2% to 2.5% of the sample. Material: PBMCs. Source of these receptors: a woman in her thirties in good health and CMV-seropositive.

As regards this clone: Other DNA sequences in the sample encode the same CDR3. The chain employs TRBV15 and TRBJ1-6; 9 bases are shared with TRBD1. Per the germline V gene, CDR1 is LNHNV and CDR2 is YYDKDF (reference sequence). V shed 5 bases and J 7 bases; nucleotides not matched to a gene: 9. This CDR3 is 16 amino acids long. The CDR3 reads CATSPRGGTGNSPLHF. The CDR3 DNA is TGTGCCACCAGCCCCCGCGGAGGGACAGGGAATTCACCCCTCCACTTT.

This chain connects TRBV7-6 to TRBJ2-1, with D perhaps matching TRBD1 (5 bases). Trimming stripped 5 bases from V and 0 bases from J, with 17 bases between. The CDR3 has 17 amino acids. Germline V gene data show CDR1 as SGHVS and CDR2 as FNYEAQ. The DNA for the CDR3 is TGTGCCAGCAGCCGTGACAGTTCAGGGAACTCCTACAATGAGCAGTTCTTC. Translating gives CASSRDSSGNSYNEQFF.

The rearrangement uses TRBV4-2 and TRBJ1-2; TRBD1 matches at 7 bases. Germline CDR1 is LGHNA and CDR2 is YNFKEQ. Trimming removed 1 base from V and 8 bases from J; junction bases left unmatched: 7. This CDR3 has 14 amino acids. The CDR3 reads CASSQVGQAYGYTF. In DNA, the CDR3 is TGTGCCAGCAGCCAAGTCGGACAGGCTTACGGCTACACCTTC.

The V call is TRBV7-9, the J call TRBJ2-1, with 9 bases fitting TRBD2. Trimming took 4 bases from V and 7 from J; bases not matched to a gene: 8. The V gene's germline CDR1 is SEHNR and CDR2 FQNEAQ (reference sequence). The CDR3 extends over 15 amino acids. CDR3 in amino acids: CASSSIAGEHNEQFF. CDR3 sequence (DNA): TGTGCCAGCAGCTCGATAGCGGGGGAGCATAATGAGCAGTTCTTC.

The gene calls are TRBV7-9 and TRBJ2-7; D perhaps matches TRBD2 (5 bases). V shed 2 bases and J shed 3 bases, with 8 bases lying between them. There are 13 residues in the CDR3. Looked up from germline, CDR1 is SEHNR and CDR2 is FQNEAQ (reference sequence). The CDR3 loop is CASSLWENYEQYF. In DNA form, the CDR3 reads TGTGCCAGCAGCTTATGGGAGAACTACGAGCAGTACTTC.

CDR3 in DNA: TGTGCCAGCAGCCTCAGGAGGGGATTTCGAACCGGGGAGCTGTTTTTT. This sequence encodes CASSLRRGFRTGELFF. The chain carries TRBV7-2 and TRBJ2-2, with D tentatively TRBD2 (6 bases). CDR3 length: 16 residues. V was shortened by 5 bases and J by 5 bases, with 18 bases between the two germline ends. Germline-derived CDR1 and CDR2 are SGHTA and FQGNSA.

The chain couples TRBV6-5 to TRBJ2-5; D is undetermined. V lost 2 bases and J 5 bases, leaving 12 bases between the germline ends. Per the germline V gene, CDR1 is MNHEY and CDR2 is SVGAGI. The CDR3 runs to 14 residues. For the CDR3, the DNA is TGTGCCAGCAGTTACCGCGGTGGCTCGGAGACCCAGTACTTC. Translation gives CASSYRGGSETQYF.

Worth noting for this clone: A junction end diverges from the germline sequence, so it may reflect a read error. This chain links TRBV7-9 with TRBJ2-1; TRBD2 is a possible D gene (6 bases). The CDR3 length is 12 residues. Germline CDR1 and CDR2: SEHNR and FQNEAQ (reference sequence). The CDR3 DNA follows: TGTGCCAGCAGCTTAGCAGGAGGGTTCCAGCTCTTC. The encoded protein is CASSLAGGFQLF.

This clone appeared a few times. V gene TRBV30 combines with J gene TRBJ1-2; D ambiguous. This CDR3 is built from 13 residues. The ends were cut back, 3 bases at V and 4 bases at J, with 12 bases in the middle. Germline V lookup: CDR1 GTSNPN, CDR2 SVGIG (reference sequence). The CDR3 DNA reads as TGTGCCTGGAGCCCCGGTCGGTTCTATGGCTACACCTTC. This gives the protein CAWSPGRFYGYTF. The full variable domain, rest sourced from reference TRBV30 and TRBJ1-2, is SQTIHQWPATLVQPVGSPLSLECTVEGTSNPNLYWYRQAAGRGLQLLFYSVGIGQISSEVPQNLSASRPQDRQFILSSKKLLLSDSGFYLCAWSPGRFYGYTFGSGTRLTVV.

This clone has more than one count but fewer than ten. The chain couples TRBV10-3 to TRBJ1-1; maybe TRBD1 (5 bases). The germline CDR1 and CDR2 sequences are ENHRY and SYGVKD. The CDR3 covers 14 residues. Trimming removed 3 bases from V and 4 bases from J, with 12 bases in between. The CDR3 DNA sequence: TGTGCCATCAGTGAACCAGGGAGGTTCACTGAAGCTTTCTTT. Its protein product is CAISEPGRFTEAFF.